This T cell receptor beta chain is from a study of blood T cell repertoires in COVID-19. Overall study context: Some COVID-19 samples were acute and others convalescent; all came from the United States, Italy and Spain.

TCRdb keeps only in-frame clones here, not all; method: immunoSEQ multiplex PCR. The sample shows 150,000 or so clones, 82% of them seen only once. Followed longitudinally, the Seattle patients had been enrolled during active infection. Germline V CDR1 and CDR2: KGHSH, LQKENI. V lost 3 bases and J 8 bases, leaving 10 bases between the germline ends. CDR3 length: 13 amino acids. The sequenced material came from peripheral blood. The sequence was collected from a woman aged 40 to 50 with COVID-19, enrolled during active disease. The chain recombines TRBV18 with TRBJ1-4, with D uncertain. The CDR3 DNA is TGTGCCAGCTCACCGCAAGGGAGGGAAAAACTGTTTTTT. It translates to CASSPQGREKLFF.